These 23 T cell receptor beta chains came from one sample sequenced in a study of PD-1 blockade in mismatch repair-deficient tumors. The assay was immunoSEQ multiplex PCR, and TCRdb's table has in-frame clones only and misses some. The sample records about 100,000 clones, approximately 80% being singletons. The sequenced sample was peripheral blood, obtained 35 to 37 weeks after starting pembrolizumab. The receptors were gathered from an adult with mismatch repair-deficient cancer.

This chain joins TRBV19 and TRBJ2-7; no definite D call. V was cut by 4 bases and J by 5 bases, with 15 bases left in between. The CDR3 contains 14 residues. Germline lookup yields CDR1 LNHDA and CDR2 SQIVND (reference sequence). The CDR3 DNA is TGTGCCAGTAGTAGGGAAGTCCGGAACCACGAGCAGTACTTC. Its translation: CASSREVRNHEQYF.

This clone has more than one count but fewer than ten. The chain recombines TRBV5-6 with TRBJ2-7; D is undetermined. CDR3 length: 14 amino acids. V was trimmed by 0 bases and J by 7 bases, leaving 14 bases between them. The germline V gene encodes CDR1 SGHDT and CDR2 YYEEEE. CDR3: CASSLGVEAQEQYF. The CDR3 DNA reads TGTGCCAGCAGCTTGGGCGTGGAAGCGCAGGAGCAGTACTTC.

This chain connects TRBV5-4 to TRBJ2-3; D is unresolved. Per the germline V gene, CDR1 is SGHNT and CDR2 is YYREEE (reference sequence). Trimming took off 0 bases at V and 2 bases at J, with 4 bases between the two ends. This CDR3 is built from 13 residues. The CDR3 here is CASSLDPTDTQYF. CDR3 in DNA: TGTGCCAGCAGCTTGGACCCCACAGATACGCAGTATTTT.

The rearrangement uses TRBV11-2 and TRBJ2-2, with D possibly being TRBD1 or TRBD2 (5 bases each). The CDR3 spans 15 residues. Germline V gene sequence: CDR1 SGHAT, CDR2 FQNNGV. Trimming took 5 bases from V and 2 from J, leaving 12 bases between them. The CDR3 region is CASSRGTVNTGELFF. The CDR3 DNA follows: TGTGCCAGCAGCCGAGGGACGGTCAACACCGGGGAGCTGTTTTTT.

Here the CDR3 DNA reads TGTGCCAGCAGCTTAGCGGAGCCTACAGACGAGCAGTACTTC. This encodes CASSLAEPTDEQYF. J is TRBJ2-7 and V is TRBV7-6; D remains ambiguous. CDR3 length: 14 residues. Germline CDR1 SGHVS, CDR2 FNYEAQ. Between the trimmed V and J ends, which lost 0 bases and 5 bases, there was a span of 11 bases.

The chain couples TRBV25-1 to TRBJ2-5; 7 nucleotides agree with TRBD2. From germline, CDR1 is MGHDK and CDR2 SYGVNS. The CDR3 contains 16 residues. Trimming removed 2 bases from V and 4 bases from J; junction bases left unmatched: 10. The CDR3 DNA reads TGTGCCAGCAGTGAACCTGGTGGGGGGGTCGGAGAGACCCAGTACTTC. Translation gives CASSEPGGGVGETQYF.

The chain recombines TRBV5-1 with TRBJ1-2; D not certain. CDR1 and CDR2 (germline): SGHRS, YFSETQ. CDR3 length: 15 amino acids. V shed 3 bases and J shed 0 bases, with 12 bases lying between them. CDR3 protein: CASSSNSEANYGYTF. The CDR3 DNA sequence: TGCGCCAGCAGCTCAAACAGCGAAGCTAACTATGGCTACACCTTC.

This clone has just one count. The V gene is TRBV5-1, the J gene TRBJ2-2; D possibly matches TRBD1 or TRBD2 (5 bases each). V lost 6 bases and J lost 0, with 15 bases in between. CDR3 length equals 16 residues. Germline lookup yields CDR1 SGHRS and CDR2 YFSETQ. CDR3 protein: CASIAGRTSNTGELFF. CDR3 coding DNA: TGCGCCAGCATTGCGGGCCGGACATCGAACACCGGGGAGCTGTTTTTT. The variable domain in full, with the rest retrieved from reference TRBV5-1 and TRBJ2-2, is KAGVTQTPRYLIKTRGQQVTLSCSPISGHRSVSWYQQTPGQGLQFLFEYFSETQRNKGNFPGRFSGRQFSNSRSEMNVSTLELGDSALYLCASIAGRTSNTGELFFGEGSRLTVL.

The chain carries TRBV6-1 and TRBJ2-5; D is ambiguous. CDR3 size: 14 residues. From germline, CDR1 is MNHNS and CDR2 SASEGT. Trimming cost V 6 bases and J 0 bases, with 11 bases left between them. The CDR3 nucleotides are TGTGCCAGCAGCTTGCTCCGGGACCAAGAGACCCAGTACTTC. This translates into CASSLLRDQETQYF.

This clone was seen a single time. The CDR3 nucleotides are TGTGCCAGCAGCCCGGAAGGCGCCAAGACAGAGCAGTTCTTC. Protein: CASSPEGAKTEQFF. The chain joins TRBV9 to TRBJ2-1; D ambiguous. The CDR3 totals 14 residues. Trimming took off 4 bases at V and 10 bases at J, with 18 bases between the two ends. CDR1 and CDR2 from the germline V gene are SGDLS and YYNGEE.

The chain joins TRBV7-2 to TRBJ2-4; maybe TRBD1 (5 bases). Trimming left V 5 bases short and J 0 bases short, with 14 bases between. The length of the CDR3 is 16 residues. Germline V lookup: CDR1 SGHTA, CDR2 FQGNSA. CDR3 in DNA: TGTGCCAGCAGCACCCGGACATCTAGAGCCAAAAACATTCAGTACTTC. Amino acid sequence: CASSTRTSRAKNIQYF.

The chain uses TRBV28 and TRBJ1-4, with 7 bases matching TRBD1. V gave up 4 bases and J gave up 5 bases; unmatched junction bases: 7. Germline-derived CDR1 and CDR2 are MDHEN and SYDVKM. The CDR3 runs 15 residues. The CDR3 here is CASSSPTGSNEKLFF. The CDR3 DNA reads TGTGCCAGCAGTTCCCCGACAGGGTCCAATGAAAAACTGTTTTTT.

V is TRBV11-3 and J is TRBJ2-5, with TRBD2 as a possible D gene (7 bases). CDR1 SGHNT and CDR2 YENEEA come from the germline V gene. The CDR3 extends over 16 amino acids. Between the trimmed V and J ends, which lost 0 bases and 5 bases, there was a span of 16 bases. In DNA, the CDR3 is TGTGCCAGCAGCTTAGAGCGGGGGCGTAGCTTGGAGACCCAGTACTTC. Residues: CASSLERGRSLETQYF.

The chain couples TRBV9 to TRBJ1-2; TRBD1 might be the D (5 bases). There are 15 residues in the CDR3. V gave up 0 bases and J gave up 5 bases, with 14 bases separating them. CDR1 SGDLS and CDR2 YYNGEE come from the germline V gene. The CDR3 sequence is CASSVGGRALYGYTF. CDR3 coding DNA: TGTGCCAGCAGCGTAGGAGGCAGGGCCCTGTATGGCTACACCTTC.

This clone has just one count. This chain joins TRBV27 and TRBJ1-2; the D gene is possibly TRBD1 (6 bases). CDR1 and CDR2 (germline): MNHEY, SMNVEV (reference sequence). V was pared by 7 bases and J by 7 bases, with 22 bases between. CDR3 size: 15 residues. CDR3 coding DNA: TGTGCCAGCACTTTGGTCGCGGGGGGCGAGGGTGGCTACACCTTC. The encoded protein is CASTLVAGGEGGYTF.

As DNA, the CDR3 is TGTGCCAGCAGACCGTTGCGGGAGAGGTCTATCACAGATACGCAGTATTTT. Its translation: CASRPLRERSITDTQYF. The chain employs TRBV27 and TRBJ2-3; 7 bases are a match to TRBD2. Germline V gene lookup returns CDR1 MNHEY and CDR2 SMNVEV (reference sequence). The CDR3 spans 17 residues. The trim removed 6 bases at V and 2 bases at J, leaving 14 bases unmatched.

The chain is built from TRBV4-2 and TRBJ2-3, with 10 bases matching TRBD2. CDR3 length: 15 amino acids. The germline V gene has CDR1 LGHNA and CDR2 YNFKEQ. V lost 2 bases and J lost 1; bases outside the gene matches: 0. The CDR3 nucleotides read TGTGCCAGCAGCCAAACTAGCGGGGGCACAGATACGCAGTATTTT. This encodes CASSQTSGGTDTQYF.

This clone was counted only a few times. This chain links TRBV27 with TRBJ1-2, with D possibly being TRBD1 (5 bases). Germline assignment: CDR1 MNHEY and CDR2 SMNVEV (reference sequence). Trimming shortened V by 4 bases and J by 4 bases, and 10 bases separated the two germline ends. This CDR3 is 13 amino acids long. In DNA, the CDR3 is TGTGCCAGCAGTTCCACGAGGGGCTATGGCTACACCTTC. Translated: CASSSTRGYGYTF.

This clone was picked up one time. The DNA of the CDR3 is TGTGCCAGCCGACGGACAGCGTCGACCGGGGAGCTGTTTTTT. Its protein product is CASRRTASTGELFF. The chain uses TRBV5-6 and TRBJ2-2; perhaps TRBD1 as D (6 bases). There are 14 residues in the CDR3. Germline V gene data show CDR1 as SGHDT and CDR2 as YYEEEE. The V end lost 7 bases, the J end lost 5 bases, and 15 bases lay between the germline ends. Combining the CDR3 with reference TRBV5-6 and TRBJ2-2 gives the whole variable domain DAGVTQSPTHLIKTRGQQVTLRCSPKSGHDTVSWYQQALGQGPQFIFQYYEEEERQRGNFPDRFSGHQFPNYSSELNVNALLLGDSALYLCASRRTASTGELFFGEGSRLTVL.

The chain is built from TRBV11-1 and TRBJ2-1, with 7 bases identical to TRBD2. Germline V lookup: CDR1 SGHAT, CDR2 FQDESV (reference sequence). With 10 bases clipped from V and 10 bases from J, the junction kept 10 bases outside the gene matches. CDR3 length equals 12 residues. CDR3 nucleotides: TGTGCCACCGACGGAGCGGGAAGAGAGCAGTTCTTC. Translation gives CATDGAGREQFF.

This chain connects TRBV18 to TRBJ2-1; 8 positions match TRBD2. Germline V CDR1 and CDR2: KGHSH, LQKENI. This CDR3 is 13 amino acids long. V shed 5 bases and J 6 bases; nucleotides not matched to a gene: 3. CDR3 region: CASSATSGNEQFF. In nucleotides, the CDR3 is TGTGCCAGCTCAGCCACTAGCGGCAATGAGCAGTTCTTC.

The rearrangement joins TRBV7-3 to TRBJ2-5, with D possibly matching TRBD1 (5 bases). The CDR3 totals 12 residues. CDR1 is SGHTA and CDR2 is FQGTGA in the germline V gene. V was cut by 5 bases and J by 7 bases, with 11 bases left in between. The CDR3 DNA reads as TGTGCCAGCAGCCCAGGGTCGGGGACCCAGTACTTC. It translates to CASSPGSGTQYF. Full variable domain (missing parts from reference TRBV7-3 and TRBJ2-5): GAGVSQTPSNKVTEKGKYVELRCDPISGHTALYWYRQSLGQGPEFLIYFQGTGAADDSGLPNDRFFAVRPEGSVSTLKIQRTERGDSAVYLCASSPGSGTQYFGPGTRLLVL.

The V gene is TRBV30, the J gene TRBJ2-7, with D unresolved. The CDR3 sequence is 11 residues long. In germline, CDR1 is GTSNPN, CDR2 SVGIG (reference sequence). Trimming cost V 1 base and J 3 bases, with 4 bases left between them. This chain's CDR3 is CAWSGVYEQYF. CDR3 nucleotide sequence: TGTGCCTGGAGTGGGGTCTACGAGCAGTACTTC.